This T cell receptor beta chain was identified during a study of blood T cell repertoires in COVID-19. On the study more broadly: COVID-19 samples from acute and convalescent phases originated in the United States, Italy and Spain. PBMCs, B-cell-depleted T cells, or T cells provided the cDNA or gDNA that made up the material.

The CDR3 sequence is 15 residues long. The germline V gene has CDR1 SGHRS and CDR2 YFSETQ. The V segment lost 4 bases and the J segment 3 bases; nucleotides outside the gene matches: 6. In the original workflow: By means of reference gene primer amplification, nucleated cell counts were estimated. Only in-frame clones appear in the TCRdb table, and some are missing; sequencing was by immunoSEQ multiplex PCR. That table supplies the V and J calls and clone size; D and trimming were determined from the DNA. The table includes 20,000 to 25,000 clones, approximately 88% detected once. The sequencing input was peripheral blood. The rearrangement joins TRBV5-1 to TRBJ2-2; 7 nucleotides agree with TRBD2. This TCR was sampled from a man between 40 and 49 years old with acute or convalescent COVID-19. In DNA form, the CDR3 reads TGCGCCAGCAGCCCGACTAGCTGGGACACCGGGGAGCTGTTTTTT. Protein sequence: CASSPTSWDTGELFF.